This T cell receptor (beta chain) was documented in a study of blood T cell repertoires in COVID-19. Only in-frame clones appear in the TCRdb table, and some are missing; sequencing was by immunoSEQ multiplex PCR. Of just over 350,000 clones in the sample, more than 85% were seen once. Germline V gives CDR1 SGHDN, CDR2 FVKESK. The CDR3 covers 13 residues. J gave up 5 bases and V 3 bases, and 2 bases lay outside the gene matches. Material: PBMCs or T cells enriched from blood (not recorded which). The V call is TRBV14, the J call TRBJ2-7, with 9 nucleotides matching TRBD2. The source is a woman in her twenties or thirties who had recovered from COVID-19. The CDR3 reads CASSQREGHEQYF. Written as DNA, the CDR3 is TGTGCCAGCAGCCAGCGGGAGGGCCACGAGCAGTACTTC.